This T cell receptor beta chain was sequenced for a study of spatial heterogeneity in lung cancer. Overall study: Donation came from approximately 69 patients with untreated early-stage non-small cell lung cancer. More beta-chain than alpha-chain sequences were consistently detected.

Time point: blood at routine non-recurrence follow-up after resection. Whole RNA from tumor, nontumor lung or frozen PBMC was sequenced unsorted. TCRdb recomputed calls from the 5' RACE reads with MiXCR, one row per CDR3 protein. The profile shows over 95,000 distinct CDR3 sequences, approximately 11% of them singletons. The CDR3 runs to 12 residues. CDR1 is SEHNR, CDR2 FQNEAQ, per germline (reference sequence). The ends were cut back, 3 bases at V and 6 bases at J, with 7 bases in the middle. The receptor was isolated from a female donor with early-stage non-small cell lung cancer. The chain recombines TRBV7-9 with TRBJ2-3; D is unclear. This sample comprised PBMCs, obtained at follow-up. Here the CDR3 DNA reads TGTGCCAGCAGCTTTGATGCCGATACGCAGTATTTT. Its translation: CASSFDADTQYF.